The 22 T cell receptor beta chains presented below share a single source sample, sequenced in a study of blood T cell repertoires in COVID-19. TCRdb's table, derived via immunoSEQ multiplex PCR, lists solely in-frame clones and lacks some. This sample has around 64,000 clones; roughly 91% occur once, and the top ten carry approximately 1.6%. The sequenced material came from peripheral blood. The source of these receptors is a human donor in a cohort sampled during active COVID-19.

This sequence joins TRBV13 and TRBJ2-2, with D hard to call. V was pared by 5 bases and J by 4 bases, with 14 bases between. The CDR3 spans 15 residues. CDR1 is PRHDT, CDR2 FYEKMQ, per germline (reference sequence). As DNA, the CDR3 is TGTGCCAGCAGCATGTTAGTTAGTACCACCGGGGAGCTGTTTTTT. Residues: CASSMLVSTTGELFF. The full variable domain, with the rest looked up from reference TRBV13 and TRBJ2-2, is AAGVIQSPRHLIKEKRETATLKCYPIPRHDTVYWYQQGPGQDPQFLISFYEKMQSDKGSIPDRFSAQQFSDYHSELNMSSLELGDSALYFCASSMLVSTTGELFFGEGSRLTVL.

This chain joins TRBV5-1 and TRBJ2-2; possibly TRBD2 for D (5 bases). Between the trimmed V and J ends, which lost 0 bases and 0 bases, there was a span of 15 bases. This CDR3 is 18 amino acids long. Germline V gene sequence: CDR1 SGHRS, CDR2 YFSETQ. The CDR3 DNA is TGCGCCAGCAGCTTGGCCAGAGGGCCGGCACCGAACACCGGGGAGCTGTTTTTT. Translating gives CASSLARGPAPNTGELFF.

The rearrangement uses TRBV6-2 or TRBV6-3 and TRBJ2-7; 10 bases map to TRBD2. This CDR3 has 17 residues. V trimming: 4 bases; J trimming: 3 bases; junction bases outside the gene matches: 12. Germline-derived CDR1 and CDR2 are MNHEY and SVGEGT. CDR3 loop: CASSFSGGSGRSYEQYF. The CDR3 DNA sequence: TGTGCCAGCAGTTTTTCAGGGGGTAGCGGGAGGAGCTACGAGCAGTACTTC.

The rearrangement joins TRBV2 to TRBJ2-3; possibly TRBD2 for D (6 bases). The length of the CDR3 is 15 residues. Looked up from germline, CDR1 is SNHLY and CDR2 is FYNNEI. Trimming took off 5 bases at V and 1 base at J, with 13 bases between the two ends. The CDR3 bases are TGTGCCAGCAGTACCGTCGGGGAGGGCACAGATACGCAGTATTTT. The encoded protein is CASSTVGEGTDTQYF.

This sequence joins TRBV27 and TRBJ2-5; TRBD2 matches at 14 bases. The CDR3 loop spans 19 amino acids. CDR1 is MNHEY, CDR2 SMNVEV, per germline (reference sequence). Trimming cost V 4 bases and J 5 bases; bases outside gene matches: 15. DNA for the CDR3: TGTGCCAGCAGTTATCTTCCGGGACTAGCGGGAGCCGAACGGGAGACCCAGTACTTC. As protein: CASSYLPGLAGAERETQYF.

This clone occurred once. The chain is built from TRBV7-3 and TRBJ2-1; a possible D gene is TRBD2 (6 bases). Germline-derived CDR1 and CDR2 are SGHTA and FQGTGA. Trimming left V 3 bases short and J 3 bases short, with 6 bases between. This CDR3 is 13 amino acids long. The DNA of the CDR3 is TGTGCCAGCAGCTTGACTAGCTACAATGAGCAGTTCTTC. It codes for CASSLTSYNEQFF.

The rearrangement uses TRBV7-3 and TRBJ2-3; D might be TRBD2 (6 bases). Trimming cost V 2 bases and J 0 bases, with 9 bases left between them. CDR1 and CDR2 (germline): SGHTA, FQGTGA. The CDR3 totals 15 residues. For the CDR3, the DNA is TGTGCCAGCAGCTTACTAGGGACTAGCACAGATACGCAGTATTTT. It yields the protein CASSLLGTSTDTQYF.

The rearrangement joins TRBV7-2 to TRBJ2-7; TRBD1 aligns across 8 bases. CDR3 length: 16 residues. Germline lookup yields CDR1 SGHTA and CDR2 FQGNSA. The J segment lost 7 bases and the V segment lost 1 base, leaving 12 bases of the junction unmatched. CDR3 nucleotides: TGTGCCAGCAGCTTAGTTCCGGACAGGGTATCGGGAGAGCAGTACTTC. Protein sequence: CASSLVPDRVSGEQYF.

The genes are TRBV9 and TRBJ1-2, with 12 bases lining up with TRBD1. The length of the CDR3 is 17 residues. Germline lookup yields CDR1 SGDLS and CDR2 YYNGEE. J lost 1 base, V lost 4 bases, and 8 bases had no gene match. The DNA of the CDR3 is TGTGCCAGCAGCCCGGGACAGGGGGCCTCCGTTAACTATGGCTACACCTTC. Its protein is CASSPGQGASVNYGYTF.

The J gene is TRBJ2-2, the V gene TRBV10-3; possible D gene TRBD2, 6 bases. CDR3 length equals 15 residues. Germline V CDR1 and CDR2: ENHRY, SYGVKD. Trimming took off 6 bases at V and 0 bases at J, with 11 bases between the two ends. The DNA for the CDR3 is TGTGCCATCAGCCGACTAGACGCGAACACCGGGGAGCTGTTTTTT. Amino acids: CAISRLDANTGELFF.

CDR3 in DNA: TGTGCCAGCAGTCGCCCATGGCAGGGGTATAATTCACCCCTCCACTTT. Amino acids: CASSRPWQGYNSPLHF. V usage is TRBV28 and J usage is TRBJ1-6, with D possibly being TRBD1 (6 bases). Germline V gene sequence: CDR1 MDHEN, CDR2 SYDVKM. The CDR3 has 16 amino acids. With 5 bases removed from V and 4 bases from J, the gap between germline ends came to 15 bases. The whole variable domain, remainder taken from reference TRBV28 and TRBJ1-6, is DVKVTQSSRYLVKRTGEKVFLECVQDMDHENMFWYRQDPGLGLRLIYFSYDVKMKEKGDIPEGYSVSREKKERFSLILESASTNQTSMYLCASSRPWQGYNSPLHFGNGTRLTVT.

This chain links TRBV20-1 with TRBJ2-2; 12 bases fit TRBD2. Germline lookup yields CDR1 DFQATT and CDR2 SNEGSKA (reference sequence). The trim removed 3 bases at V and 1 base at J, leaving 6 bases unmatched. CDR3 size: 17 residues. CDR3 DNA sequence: TGCAGTGCTAGTACGCCTAGCGGGAGGGGGAACACCGGGGAGCTGTTTTTT. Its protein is CSASTPSGRGNTGELFF.

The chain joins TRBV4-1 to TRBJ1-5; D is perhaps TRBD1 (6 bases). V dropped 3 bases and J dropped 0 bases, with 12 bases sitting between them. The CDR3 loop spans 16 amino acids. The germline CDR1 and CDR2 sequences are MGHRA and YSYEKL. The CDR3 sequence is CASSQSGTLSNQPQHF. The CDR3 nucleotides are TGCGCCAGCAGCCAGTCCGGGACACTTAGCAATCAGCCCCAGCATTTT.

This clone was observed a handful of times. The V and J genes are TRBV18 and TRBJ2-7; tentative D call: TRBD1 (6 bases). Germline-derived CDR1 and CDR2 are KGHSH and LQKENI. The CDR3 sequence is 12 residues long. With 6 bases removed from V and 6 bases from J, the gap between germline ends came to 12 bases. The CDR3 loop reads CASSPGQSEQYF. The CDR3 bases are TGTGCCAGCTCGCCTGGACAGAGCGAGCAGTACTTC.

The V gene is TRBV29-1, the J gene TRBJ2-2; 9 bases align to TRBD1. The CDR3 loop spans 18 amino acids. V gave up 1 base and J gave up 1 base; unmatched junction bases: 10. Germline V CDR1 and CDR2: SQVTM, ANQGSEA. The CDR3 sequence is CSVEGTGDHRLNTGELFF. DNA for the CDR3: TGCAGCGTTGAAGGGACAGGGGACCACAGATTGAACACCGGGGAGCTGTTTTTT.

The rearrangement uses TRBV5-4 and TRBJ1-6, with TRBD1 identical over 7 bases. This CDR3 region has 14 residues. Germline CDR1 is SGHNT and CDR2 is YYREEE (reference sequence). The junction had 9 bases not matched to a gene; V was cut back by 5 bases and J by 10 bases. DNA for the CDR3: TGTGCCAGCAGGCTGGCAGGGGGGACGTCACCCCTCCACTTT. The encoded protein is CASRLAGGTSPLHF.

The CDR3 DNA sequence: TGTGCCAGCAGCTTGCGCGGGGATAGGACAGATACGCAGTATTTT. Protein: CASSLRGDRTDTQYF. The J gene is TRBJ2-3, the V gene TRBV5-6, with a possible D match to TRBD2 (6 bases). Germline V gives CDR1 SGHDT, CDR2 YYEEEE. V shed 1 base and J shed 3 bases, with 12 bases lying between them. The CDR3 spans 15 residues.

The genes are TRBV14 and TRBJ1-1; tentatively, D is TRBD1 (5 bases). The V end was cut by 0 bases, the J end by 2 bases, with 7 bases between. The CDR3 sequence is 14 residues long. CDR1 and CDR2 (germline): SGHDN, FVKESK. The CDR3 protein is CASSQEDINTEAFF. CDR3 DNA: TGTGCCAGCAGCCAAGAGGACATAAACACTGAAGCTTTCTTT.

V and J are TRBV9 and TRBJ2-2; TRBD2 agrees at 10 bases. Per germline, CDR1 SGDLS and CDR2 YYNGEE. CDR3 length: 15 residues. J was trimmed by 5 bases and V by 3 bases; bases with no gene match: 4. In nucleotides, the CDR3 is TGTGCCAGCAGCGCTAGCGGGAGTTGGACCGGGGAGCTGTTTTTT. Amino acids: CASSASGSWTGELFF.

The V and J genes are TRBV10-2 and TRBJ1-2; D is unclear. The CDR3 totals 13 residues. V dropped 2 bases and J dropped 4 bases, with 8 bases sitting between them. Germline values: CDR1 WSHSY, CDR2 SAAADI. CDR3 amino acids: CASSEIGSYGYTF. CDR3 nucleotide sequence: TGCGCCAGCAGTGAGATCGGGAGCTATGGCTACACCTTC.

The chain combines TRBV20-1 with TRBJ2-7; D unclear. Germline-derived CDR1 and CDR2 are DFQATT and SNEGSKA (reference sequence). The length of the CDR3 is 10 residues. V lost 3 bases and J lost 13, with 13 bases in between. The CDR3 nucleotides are TGCAGTGCTAGTGGGCCAGGCATATACTTC. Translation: CSASGPGIYF.

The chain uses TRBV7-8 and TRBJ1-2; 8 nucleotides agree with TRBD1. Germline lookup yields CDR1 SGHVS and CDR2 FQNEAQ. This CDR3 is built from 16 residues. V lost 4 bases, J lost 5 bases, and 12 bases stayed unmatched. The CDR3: CASSSVSDREGYGYTF. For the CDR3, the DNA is TGTGCCAGCAGCTCAGTTTCGGACAGGGAGGGATATGGCTACACCTTC. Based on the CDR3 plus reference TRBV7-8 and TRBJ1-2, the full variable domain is GAGVSQSPRYKVAKRGQDVALRCDPISGHVSLFWYQQALGQGPEFLTYFQNEAQLDKSGLPSDRFFAERPEGSVSTLKIQRTQQEDSAVYLCASSSVSDREGYGYTFGSGTRLTVV.